In its sample, the clone carrying this T cell receptor beta chain was seen a few times. The time point was: patch test 1, 2 weeks after DPC sensitization. Treatment indicated: therapeutic diphenylcyclopropenone sensitization with weekly scalp DPC. The germline gives CDR1 SGHRS, CDR2 YFSETQ. V was clipped by 0 bases and J by 8 bases, with 15 bases between them. This CDR3 is built from 15 residues. These data are taken from a study of human T cells and chemical hapten exposure. The study's library attached unique molecular identifiers to single cDNA molecules. TCRdb independently ran MiXCR on the RACE reads; one entry per CDR3 protein. The sample holds 180,000 or so distinct CDR3 sequences, 14% seen once.

The sample consisted of whole blood, taken in connection with sensitization to the hapten diphenylcyclopropenone (DPC). This TCR came from a woman in her twenties or thirties with alopecia areata. Some clones in this sample may be carry-over from other donors' samples. The gene calls are TRBV5-1 and TRBJ2-1; maybe TRBD2 (6 bases). CDR3 coding DNA: TGCGCCAGCAGCTTGGGGCTAGCGTGGATGGATGAGCAGTTCTTC. It translates to CASSLGLAWMDEQFF.